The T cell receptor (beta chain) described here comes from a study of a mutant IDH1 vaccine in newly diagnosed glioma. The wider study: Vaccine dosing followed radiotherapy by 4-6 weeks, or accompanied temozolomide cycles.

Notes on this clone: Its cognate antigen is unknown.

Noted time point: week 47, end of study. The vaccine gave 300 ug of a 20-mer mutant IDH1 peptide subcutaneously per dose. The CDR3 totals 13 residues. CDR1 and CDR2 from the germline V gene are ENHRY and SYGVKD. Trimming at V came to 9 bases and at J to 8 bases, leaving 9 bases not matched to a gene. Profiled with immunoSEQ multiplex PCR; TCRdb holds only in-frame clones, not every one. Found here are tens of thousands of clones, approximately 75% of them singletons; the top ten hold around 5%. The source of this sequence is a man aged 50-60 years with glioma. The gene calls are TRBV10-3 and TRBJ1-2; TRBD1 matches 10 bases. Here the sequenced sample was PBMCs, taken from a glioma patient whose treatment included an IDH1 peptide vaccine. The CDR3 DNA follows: TGTGCCATGAAGGGACAGGGGAACGACGGCTACACCTTC. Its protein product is CAMKGQGNDGYTF.